Following are 14 T cell receptor beta chains from one sample sequenced in a study of blood T cell repertoires in COVID-19. Assay used: immunoSEQ multiplex PCR; TCRdb lists only in-frame clones, some missing. The profile covers about 90,000 clones, with approximately 90% appearing a single time and roughly 15% taken by the ten largest. The specimen was peripheral blood. These receptors came from a male donor with acute or convalescent COVID-19.

This rearrangement joins TRBV20-1 to TRBJ2-1, with TRBD2 identical over 9 bases. This CDR3 contains 19 residues. V lost 3 bases to trimming and J lost 2 bases; unmatched junction nucleotides: 17. CDR1 is DFQATT, CDR2 SNEGSKA, per germline (reference sequence). Here the CDR3 DNA reads TGCAGTGCTAGTCGAAGAGAGGGGCGGGGGGGCCGCCCCTACAATGAGCAGTTCTTC. It specifies CSASRREGRGGRPYNEQFF.

The J gene is TRBJ1-4, the V gene TRBV6-5; 7 bases are shared with TRBD1. The CDR3 covers 15 residues. Losses at the gene ends were 0 bases for V and 8 bases for J; bases not matched to a gene: 6. Germline V CDR1 and CDR2: MNHEY, SVGAGI. The CDR3 nucleotides are TGTGCCAGCAGTTACTCGAGGGACAGATCCGAAAAACTGTTTTTT. Translation gives CASSYSRDRSEKLFF.

This rearrangement joins TRBV30 to TRBJ1-4; 9 bases match TRBD1. This CDR3 has 12 amino acids. CDR1 is GTSNPN, CDR2 SVGIG, per germline (reference sequence). With V trimmed by 5 bases and J by 12 bases, 7 bases remained unmatched. As DNA, the CDR3 is TGTGCCTGGGGGGACAGGGCCAAAGAACTGTTTTTT. Encoded protein: CAWGDRAKELFF.

The rearrangement uses TRBV7-8 and TRBJ2-4, with 9 bases matching TRBD1. The CDR3 extends over 17 amino acids. Germline V gene data show CDR1 as SGHVS and CDR2 as FQNEAQ. The V segment lost 5 bases and the J segment 1 base; nucleotides outside the gene matches: 9. CDR3 residues: CASSDRTGVSAKNIQYF. The CDR3 DNA reads as TGTGCCAGCAGCGATCGGACAGGGGTTTCCGCCAAAAACATTCAGTACTTC.

The CDR3 loop reads CASSLDSTFQPQHF. Written as DNA, the CDR3 is TGCGCCAGCAGCCTCGACAGCACTTTTCAGCCCCAGCATTTT. This sequence joins TRBV4-1 and TRBJ1-5; D is possibly TRBD1 (5 bases). Germline-derived CDR1 and CDR2 are MGHRA and YSYEKL. The CDR3 runs 14 residues. Deletions cut 4 bases from V and 6 bases from J, with 13 bases between.

V and J are TRBV5-4 and TRBJ2-1, with 14 bases identical to TRBD2. Per the germline V gene, CDR1 is SGHNT and CDR2 is YYREEE (reference sequence). This CDR3 has 16 residues. V lost 4 bases and J lost 4; bases outside the gene matches: 4. The CDR3, as DNA: TGTGCCAGCAGCCTCGGACTAGCGGGGGGTTACAATGAGCAGTTCTTC. Its translation: CASSLGLAGGYNEQFF.

This clone was found once. This chain joins TRBV3-1 (or the pseudogene TRBV3-2) and TRBJ2-1, with unresolved D. Looked up from germline, CDR1 is LGHDT and CDR2 is YNNKEL (reference sequence). Between the trimmed V and J ends, which lost 0 bases and 6 bases, there was a span of 9 bases. This CDR3 comprises 14 residues. The CDR3: CASSQDLVSNEQFF. CDR3 in DNA: TGTGCCAGCAGCCAAGATCTGGTTAGCAATGAGCAGTTCTTC.

The chain combines TRBV30 with TRBJ2-5; tentatively, D is TRBD2 (6 bases). This CDR3 spans 13 amino acids. The germline V and J ends were trimmed by 2 bases and 8 bases, with 15 bases remaining between them. Germline V gives CDR1 GTSNPN, CDR2 SVGIG (reference sequence). Here the CDR3 DNA reads TGTGCCTGGAGTCCTCAAAACGGGGGAACCCAGTACTTC. Residues: CAWSPQNGGTQYF.

J is TRBJ1-3 and V is TRBV18, with a tentative D call TRBD1 (6 bases). Per germline, CDR1 KGHSH and CDR2 LQKENI. The V end lost 4 bases, the J end lost 2 bases, and 12 bases lay between the germline ends. This CDR3 is 15 amino acids long. CDR3 bases: TGTGCCAGCTCACAGGGGGACATAGCTGGAAACACCATATATTTT. As protein: CASSQGDIAGNTIYF.

The chain joins TRBV3-1 (or the pseudogene TRBV3-2) to TRBJ2-7, with 7 positions matching TRBD1. V lost 5 bases and J lost 3; bases outside the gene matches: 13. There are 16 residues in the CDR3. Germline CDR1 LGHDT, CDR2 YNNKEL (reference sequence). The CDR3 region is CASSSRNKGASYEQYF. CDR3 coding DNA: TGTGCCAGCAGCTCCCGAAACAAGGGGGCGAGCTACGAGCAGTACTTC.

There are a few counts of this clone. This chain connects TRBV11-2 to TRBJ2-7; 9 bases match TRBD1. The CDR3 totals 16 residues. CDR1 is SGHAT, CDR2 FQNNGV, per germline. V shed 5 bases, J shed 7 bases, and the junction held 15 bases outside the gene matches. The CDR3 coding sequence is TGTGCCAGCAGCCCCCGGTCCCGACAGGGGGTGGGTGAGCAGTACTTC. It specifies CASSPRSRQGVGEQYF.

The chain joins TRBV5-1 to TRBJ2-3, with 10 bases that match TRBD2. Germline values: CDR1 SGHRS, CDR2 YFSETQ. This CDR3 comprises 16 residues. Trimming removed 2 bases from V and 6 bases from J; junction bases left unmatched: 9. The CDR3 bases are TGCGCCAGCAGCTTTCAAGTAAGCGGGGGGGCTGATACGCAGTATTTT. This gives the protein CASSFQVSGGADTQYF.

The chain joins TRBV19 to TRBJ1-2; TRBD1 matches at 10 bases. Trimming removed 5 bases from V and 4 bases from J; junction bases left unmatched: 7. The CDR3 sequence is 15 residues long. CDR1 is LNHDA and CDR2 is SQIVND in the germline V gene (reference sequence). CDR3 loop: CASSVGQGGAYGYTF. The CDR3 bases are TGTGCCAGTAGTGTCGGACAGGGGGGGGCCTATGGCTACACCTTC. The full variable domain, rest sourced from reference TRBV19 and TRBJ1-2, is DGGITQSPKYLFRKEGQNVTLSCEQNLNHDAMYWYRQDPGQGLRLIYYSQIVNDFQKGDIAEGYSVSREKKESFPLTVTSAQKNPTAFYLCASSVGQGGAYGYTFGSGTRLTVV.

The gene calls are TRBV18 and TRBJ2-5; D is possibly TRBD1 (6 bases). V lost 2 bases, J lost 5 bases, and 15 bases lay in between. The germline V gene has CDR1 KGHSH and CDR2 LQKENI. This CDR3 has 15 residues. This chain's CDR3 is CASSPLGQQRETQYF. The CDR3 coding sequence is TGTGCCAGCTCACCATTAGGACAGCAAAGGGAGACCCAGTACTTC.